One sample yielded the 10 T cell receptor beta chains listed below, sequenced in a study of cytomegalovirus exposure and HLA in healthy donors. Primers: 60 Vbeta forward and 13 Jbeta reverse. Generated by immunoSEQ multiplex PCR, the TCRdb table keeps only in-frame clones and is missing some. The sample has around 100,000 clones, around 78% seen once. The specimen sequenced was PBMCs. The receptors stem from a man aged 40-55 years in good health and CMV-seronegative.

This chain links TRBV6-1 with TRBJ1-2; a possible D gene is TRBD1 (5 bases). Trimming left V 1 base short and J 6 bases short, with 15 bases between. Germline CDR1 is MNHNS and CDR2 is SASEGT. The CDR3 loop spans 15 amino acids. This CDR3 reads CASSEGGRAVNGYTF. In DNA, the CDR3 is TGTGCCAGCAGTGAAGGAGGCAGGGCAGTAAATGGCTACACCTTC.

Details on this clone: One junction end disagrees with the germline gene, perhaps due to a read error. The CDR3 is CASSSLLEDTRYF. In nucleotides, the CDR3 is TGTGCCAGCAGCTCCTTACTGGAGGATACGCGGTATTTT. This chain links TRBV5-6 with TRBJ2-3, with D perhaps TRBD2 (5 bases). From germline, CDR1 is SGHDT and CDR2 YYEEEE. The CDR3 spans 13 residues.

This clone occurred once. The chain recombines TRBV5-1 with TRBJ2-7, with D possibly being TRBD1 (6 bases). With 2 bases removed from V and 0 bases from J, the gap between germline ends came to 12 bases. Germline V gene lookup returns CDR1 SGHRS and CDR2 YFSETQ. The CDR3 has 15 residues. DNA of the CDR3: TGCGCCAGCAGCTTCGGACAGCTCCCCTCCTACGAGCAGTACTTC. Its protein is CASSFGQLPSYEQYF.

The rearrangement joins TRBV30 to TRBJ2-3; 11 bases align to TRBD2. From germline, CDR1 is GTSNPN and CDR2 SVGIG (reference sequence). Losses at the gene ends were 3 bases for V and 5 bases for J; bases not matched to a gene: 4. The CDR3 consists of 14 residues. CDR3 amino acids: CAWRLSGGGDTQYF. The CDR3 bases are TGTGCCTGGAGGCTTAGCGGGGGGGGAGATACGCAGTATTTT.

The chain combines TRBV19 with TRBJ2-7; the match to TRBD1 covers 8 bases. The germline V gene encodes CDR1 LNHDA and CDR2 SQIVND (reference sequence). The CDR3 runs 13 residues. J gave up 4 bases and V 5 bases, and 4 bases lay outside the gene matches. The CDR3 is CASSRDRGYEQYF. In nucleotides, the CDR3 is TGTGCCAGTAGTCGAGACAGGGGTTACGAGCAGTACTTC.

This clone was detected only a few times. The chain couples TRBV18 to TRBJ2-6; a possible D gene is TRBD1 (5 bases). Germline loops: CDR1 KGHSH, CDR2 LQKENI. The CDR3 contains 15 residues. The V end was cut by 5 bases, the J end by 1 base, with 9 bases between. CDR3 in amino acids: CASSVDNSGANVLTF. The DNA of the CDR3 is TGTGCCAGCTCAGTGGACAATTCTGGGGCCAACGTCCTGACTTTC. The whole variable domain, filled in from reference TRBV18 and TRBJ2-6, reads NAGVMQNPRHLVRRRGQEARLRCSPMKGHSHVYWYRQLPEEGLKFMVYLQKENIIDESGMPKERFSAEFPKEGPSILRIQQVVRGDSAAYFCASSVDNSGANVLTFGAGSRLTVL.

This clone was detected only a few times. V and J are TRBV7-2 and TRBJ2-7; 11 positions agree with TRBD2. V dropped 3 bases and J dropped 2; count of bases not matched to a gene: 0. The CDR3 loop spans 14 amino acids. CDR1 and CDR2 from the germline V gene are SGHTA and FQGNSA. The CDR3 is CASSFSGGAYEQYF. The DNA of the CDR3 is TGTGCCAGCAGCTTTAGCGGGGGGGCCTACGAGCAGTACTTC.

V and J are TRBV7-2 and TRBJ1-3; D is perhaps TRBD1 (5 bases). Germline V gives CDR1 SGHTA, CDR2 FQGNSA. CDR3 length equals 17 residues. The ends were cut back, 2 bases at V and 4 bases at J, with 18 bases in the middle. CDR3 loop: CASSLFWGGETGNTIYF. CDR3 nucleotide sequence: TGTGCCAGCAGCTTATTTTGGGGGGGAGAGACGGGAAACACCATATATTTT. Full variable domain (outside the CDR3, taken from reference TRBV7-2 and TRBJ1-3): GAGVSQSPSNKVTEKGKDVELRCDPISGHTALYWYRQSLGQGLEFLIYFQGNSAPDKSGLPSDRFSAERTGGSVSTLTIQRTQQEDSAVYLCASSLFWGGETGNTIYFGEGSWLTVV.

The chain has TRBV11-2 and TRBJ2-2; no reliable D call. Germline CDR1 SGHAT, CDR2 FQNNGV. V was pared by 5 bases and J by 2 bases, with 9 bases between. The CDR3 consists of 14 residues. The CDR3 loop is CASSRLYNTGELFF. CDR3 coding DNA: TGTGCCAGCAGCCGACTGTATAACACCGGGGAGCTGTTTTTT.

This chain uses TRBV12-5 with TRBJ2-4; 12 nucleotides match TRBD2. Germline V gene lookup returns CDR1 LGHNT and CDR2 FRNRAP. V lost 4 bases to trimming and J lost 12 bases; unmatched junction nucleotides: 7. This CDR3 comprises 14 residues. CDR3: CASGSPRTSGAQYF. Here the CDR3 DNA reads TGTGCTAGTGGTTCCCCCAGGACTAGCGGGGCTCAGTACTTC.